This entry lists 10 T cell receptor beta chains sequenced from one sample in a study of shared clonotypes between healthy human individuals. The repertoire was sequenced with immunoSEQ multiplex PCR; TCRdb's copy has only in-frame clones and lacks some. Among about 820,000 clones listed, 80% to 95% were seen once. Naive CD8 populations comprised CD45RO-negative cells positively selected for CCR7, excluding terminally differentiated effector memory CD45RA+ cells. The sequenced material came from naive CD8+ T cells sorted from blood. The receptor set was obtained from a man aged 25-45 years in good health.

The chain joins TRBV16 to TRBJ2-1; the match to TRBD2 covers 7 bases. Looked up from germline, CDR1 is KGHSY and CDR2 is FQNENV. Unmatched junction bases numbered 5, after V lost 2 bases and J lost 7 bases. This CDR3 has 14 amino acids. CDR3 region: CASSQAGVGNEQFF. In DNA, the CDR3 is TGTGCCAGCAGCCAAGCGGGAGTAGGGAATGAGCAGTTCTTC.

V is TRBV5-4 and J is TRBJ1-1, with D hard to call. V shed 0 bases and J shed 3 bases, with 9 bases lying between them. This CDR3 is 14 amino acids long. Germline assignment: CDR1 SGHNT and CDR2 YYREEE (reference sequence). The CDR3: CASSLAPGDTEAFF. The CDR3 DNA is TGTGCCAGCAGCTTGGCGCCCGGTGACACTGAAGCTTTCTTT.

The chain carries TRBV14 and TRBJ1-1; D uncertain. V lost 3 bases, J lost 1 base, and 3 bases lay in between. The length of the CDR3 is 12 residues. From germline, CDR1 is SGHDN and CDR2 FVKESK. CDR3 nucleotides: TGTGCCAGCAGCCAGGAGAACACTGAAGCTTTCTTT. Residues: CASSQENTEAFF.

The chain is built from TRBV10-3 and TRBJ2-5, with D maybe TRBD1 (6 bases). Looked up from germline, CDR1 is ENHRY and CDR2 is SYGVKD. This CDR3 spans 12 amino acids. V was trimmed by 6 bases and J by 2 bases, leaving 7 bases between them. This chain's CDR3 is CAIRGAQETQYF. CDR3 sequence (DNA): TGTGCCATCAGGGGGGCTCAAGAGACCCAGTACTTC.

The chain joins TRBV6-5 to TRBJ2-1, with D unresolved. The ends were cut back, 5 bases at V and 5 bases at J, with 7 bases in the middle. CDR1 is MNHEY, CDR2 SVGAGI, per germline. This CDR3 has 12 residues. CDR3 nucleotide sequence: TGTGCCAGCAGTCACGGTGACAATGAGCAGTTCTTC. Its translation: CASSHGDNEQFF.

J is TRBJ2-5 and V is TRBV29-1; no definite D call. Trimming shortened V by 7 bases and J by 2 bases, and 11 bases separated the two germline ends. CDR3 length equals 12 residues. Per the germline V gene, CDR1 is SQVTM and CDR2 is ANQGSEA. The CDR3 nucleotides are TGCAGCGCCGAAGGGAAACAAGAGACCCAGTACTTC. It translates to CSAEGKQETQYF.

This sequence joins TRBV7-6 and TRBJ2-1; 8 bases align to TRBD1. The CDR3 covers 17 residues. V lost 4 bases to trimming and J lost 6 bases; unmatched junction nucleotides: 14. Germline V gene sequence: CDR1 SGHVS, CDR2 FNYEAQ. The CDR3 DNA is TGTGCCAGCAGCTCTCTCCCTGGACAGGGTAAAGGCAATGAGCAGTTCTTC. Its protein product is CASSSLPGQGKGNEQFF. The full variable domain, rest sourced from reference TRBV7-6 and TRBJ2-1, is GAGVSQSPRYKVTKRGQDVALRCDPISGHVSLYWYRQALGQGPEFLTYFNYEAQQDKSGLPNDRFSAERPEGSISTLTIQRTEQRDSAMYRCASSSLPGQGKGNEQFFGPGTRLTVL.

This clone was picked up one time. The CDR3 loop is CASSSGQGIWDTEAFF. The CDR3 DNA follows: TGTGCCAGCAGCTCGGGACAGGGGATTTGGGACACTGAAGCTTTCTTT. V gene TRBV7-9 combines with J gene TRBJ1-1, with 10 bases identical to TRBD1. The V segment lost 4 bases and the J segment 3 bases; nucleotides outside the gene matches: 8. The CDR3 runs 16 residues. Germline V gene lookup returns CDR1 SEHNR and CDR2 FQNEAQ (reference sequence).

This chain uses TRBV14 with TRBJ1-4; TRBD1 is a possible D gene (6 bases). The V end was cut by 2 bases, the J end by 5 bases, with 15 bases between. The CDR3 has 16 residues. Germline CDR1 is SGHDN and CDR2 is FVKESK. The CDR3 spells CASSQKWDTKNEKLFF. As DNA, the CDR3 is TGTGCCAGCAGCCAAAAATGGGACACGAAGAATGAAAAACTGTTTTTT.

The CDR3 DNA follows: TGTGCCAGCAGTCTACAGGGAAGAAGCACTGAAGCTTTCTTT. Its translation: CASSLQGRSTEAFF. The chain carries TRBV27 and TRBJ1-1, with a possible D match to TRBD1 (6 bases). The CDR3 extends over 14 amino acids. Per the germline V gene, CDR1 is MNHEY and CDR2 is SMNVEV (reference sequence). V was clipped by 5 bases and J by 4 bases, with 14 bases between them.